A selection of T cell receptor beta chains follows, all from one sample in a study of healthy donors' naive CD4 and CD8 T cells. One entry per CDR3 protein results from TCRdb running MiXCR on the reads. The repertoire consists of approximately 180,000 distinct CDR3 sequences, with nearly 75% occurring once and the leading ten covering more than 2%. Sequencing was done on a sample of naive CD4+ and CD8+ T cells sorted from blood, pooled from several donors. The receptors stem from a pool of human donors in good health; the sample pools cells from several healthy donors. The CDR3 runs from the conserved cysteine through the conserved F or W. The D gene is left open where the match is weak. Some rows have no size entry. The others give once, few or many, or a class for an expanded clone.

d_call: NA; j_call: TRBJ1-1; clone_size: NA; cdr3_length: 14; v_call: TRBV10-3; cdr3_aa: CAISEMARNTEAFF; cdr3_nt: TGTGCCATCAGTGAGATGGCGCGGAACACTGAAGCTTTCTTT
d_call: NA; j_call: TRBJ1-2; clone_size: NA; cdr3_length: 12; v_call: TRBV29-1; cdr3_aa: CSVGSGNYGYTF; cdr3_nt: TGCAGCGTTGGGTCAGGAAACTATGGCTACACCTTC
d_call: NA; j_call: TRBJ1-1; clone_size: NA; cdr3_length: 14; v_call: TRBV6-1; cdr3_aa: CASSDQGFHTEAFF; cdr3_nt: TGTGCCAGCAGTGATCAGGGCTTCCACACTGAAGCTTTCTTT
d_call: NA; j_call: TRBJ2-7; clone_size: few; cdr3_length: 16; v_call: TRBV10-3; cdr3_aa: CASSYSVAVPSYEQYF; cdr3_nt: TGTGCCAGCAGTTACTCGGTCGCAGTCCCCTCCTACGAGCAGTACTTC
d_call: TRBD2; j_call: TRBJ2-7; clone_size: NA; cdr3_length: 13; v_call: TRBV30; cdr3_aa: CACAGTSGSEQYF; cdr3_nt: TGTGCCTGTGCGGGGACTAGCGGGAGCGAGCAGTACTTC
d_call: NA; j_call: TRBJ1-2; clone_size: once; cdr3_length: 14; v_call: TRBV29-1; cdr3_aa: CSVDRAEASYGYTF; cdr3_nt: TGCAGCGTTGATAGGGCCGAGGCCAGCTATGGCTACACCTTC
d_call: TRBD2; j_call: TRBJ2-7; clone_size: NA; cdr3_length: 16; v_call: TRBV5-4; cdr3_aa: CASSLGPGLAAYEQYF; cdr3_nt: TGTGCCAGCAGCTTGGGACCGGGACTAGCGGCCTACGAGCAGTACTTC
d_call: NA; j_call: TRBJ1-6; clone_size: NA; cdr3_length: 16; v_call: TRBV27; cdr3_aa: CASSGLAGTANSPLHF; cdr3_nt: TGTGCCAGCAGTGGCCTTGCGGGGACTGCTAATTCACCCCTCCACTTT
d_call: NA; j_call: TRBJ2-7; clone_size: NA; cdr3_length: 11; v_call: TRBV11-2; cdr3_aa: CASSSTHEQYF; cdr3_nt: TGTGCCAGCAGCTCCACCCACGAGCAGTACTTC
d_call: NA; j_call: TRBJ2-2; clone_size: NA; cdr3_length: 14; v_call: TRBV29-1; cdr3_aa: CSVDPTGTTGELFF; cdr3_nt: TGCAGCGTTGACCCCACAGGGACCACCGGGGAGCTGTTTTTT
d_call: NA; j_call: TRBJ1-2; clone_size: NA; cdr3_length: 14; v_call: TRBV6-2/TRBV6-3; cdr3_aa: CASSYNQGSYGYTF; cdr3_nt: TGTGCCAGCAGTTATAACCAGGGGTCCTATGGCTACACCTTC
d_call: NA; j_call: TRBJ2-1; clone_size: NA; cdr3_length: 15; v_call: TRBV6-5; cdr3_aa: CASSSGTNAYNEQFF; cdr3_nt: TGTGCCAGCAGCTCCGGGACAAATGCCTACAATGAGCAGTTCTTC
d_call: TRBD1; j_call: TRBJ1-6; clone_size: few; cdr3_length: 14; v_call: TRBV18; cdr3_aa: CASSPTGVDSPLHF; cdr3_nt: TGTGCCAGCTCACCGACAGGGGTTGATTCACCCCTCCACTTT
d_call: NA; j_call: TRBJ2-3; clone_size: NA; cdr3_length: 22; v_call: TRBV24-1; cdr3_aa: CATSDLLWERQMAGPCSDTQYF; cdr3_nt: TGTGCCACCAGTGATTTGCTATGGGAGAGACAAATGGCAGGCCCCTGCTCAGATACGCAGTATTTT
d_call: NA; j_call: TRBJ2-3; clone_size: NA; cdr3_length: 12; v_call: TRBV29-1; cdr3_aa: CSVERRGDTQYF; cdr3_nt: TGCAGCGTTGAGAGAAGGGGGGATACGCAGTATTTT
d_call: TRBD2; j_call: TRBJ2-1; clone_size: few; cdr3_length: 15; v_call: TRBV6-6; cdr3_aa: CASSYSISGLNEQFF; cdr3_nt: TGTGCCAGCAGTTACTCGATTAGCGGGCTCAATGAGCAGTTCTTC
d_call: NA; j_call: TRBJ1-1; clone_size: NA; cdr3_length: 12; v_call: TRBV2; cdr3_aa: CASIYTGTEAFF; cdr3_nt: TGTGCCAGCATATACACGGGTACTGAAGCTTTCTTT
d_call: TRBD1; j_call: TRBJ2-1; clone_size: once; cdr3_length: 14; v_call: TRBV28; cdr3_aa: CASTRQGISGEQFF; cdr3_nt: TGTGCCAGCACCCGACAGGGGATCAGCGGTGAGCAGTTCTTC
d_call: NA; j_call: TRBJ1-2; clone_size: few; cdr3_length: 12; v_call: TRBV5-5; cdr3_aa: CASSLTSYGYTF; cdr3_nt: TGTGCCAGCAGCTTGACCAGCTATGGCTACACCTTC
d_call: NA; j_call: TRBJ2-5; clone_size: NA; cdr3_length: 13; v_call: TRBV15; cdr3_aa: CATSRDWGETQYF; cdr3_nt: TGTGCCACCAGCAGAGATTGGGGAGAGACCCAGTACTTC
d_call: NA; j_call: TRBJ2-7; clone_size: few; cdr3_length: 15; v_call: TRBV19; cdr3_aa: CASSTTGSRGYEQYF; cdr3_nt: TGTGCCAGTAGTACTACAGGGTCCAGGGGCTACGAGCAGTACTTC
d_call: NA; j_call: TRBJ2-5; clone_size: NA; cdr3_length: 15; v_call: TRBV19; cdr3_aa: CASSIGAGRQETQYF; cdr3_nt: TGTGCCAGTAGTATAGGGGCAGGGAGGCAAGAGACCCAGTACTTC
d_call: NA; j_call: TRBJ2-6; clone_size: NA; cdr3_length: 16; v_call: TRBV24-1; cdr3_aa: CATSDHRLSGANVLTF; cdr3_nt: TGTGCCACCAGTGACCACCGCCTCTCTGGGGCCAACGTCCTGACTTTC
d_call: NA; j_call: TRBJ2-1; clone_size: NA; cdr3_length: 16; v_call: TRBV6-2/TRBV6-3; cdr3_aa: CASSPLRDTLYNEQFF; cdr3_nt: TGTGCCAGCAGTCCACTGCGGGATACCCTTTACAATGAGCAGTTCTTC
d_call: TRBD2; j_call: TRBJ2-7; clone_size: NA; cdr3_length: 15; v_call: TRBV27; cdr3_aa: CASSYRLAGVFEQYF; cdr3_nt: TGTGCCAGCAGTTATCGACTAGCGGGAGTTTTCGAGCAGTACTTC
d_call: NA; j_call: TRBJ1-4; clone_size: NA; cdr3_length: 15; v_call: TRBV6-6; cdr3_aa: CASSVTANSGEKLFF; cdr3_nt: TGTGCCAGCAGTGTGACTGCAAACAGTGGGGAAAAACTGTTTTTT
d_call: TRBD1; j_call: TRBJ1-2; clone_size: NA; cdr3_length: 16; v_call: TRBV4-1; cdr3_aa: CASSQLLDRASDGYTF; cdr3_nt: TGCGCCAGCAGCCAACTCCTGGACAGGGCGTCGGATGGCTACACCTTC
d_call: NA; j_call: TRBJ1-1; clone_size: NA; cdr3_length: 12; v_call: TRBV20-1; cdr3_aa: CSASPGRTEAFF; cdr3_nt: TGCAGTGCTAGCCCGGGTCGGACTGAAGCTTTCTTT
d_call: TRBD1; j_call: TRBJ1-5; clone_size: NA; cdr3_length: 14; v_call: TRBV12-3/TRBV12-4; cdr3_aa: CASSWGQDNQPQHF; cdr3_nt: TGTGCCAGCAGTTGGGGACAGGACAATCAGCCCCAGCATTTT
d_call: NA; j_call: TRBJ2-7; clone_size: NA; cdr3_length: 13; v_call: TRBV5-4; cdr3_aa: CASSPGRGYEQYF; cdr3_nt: TGTGCCAGCAGCCCAGGCCGTGGCTACGAGCAGTACTTC
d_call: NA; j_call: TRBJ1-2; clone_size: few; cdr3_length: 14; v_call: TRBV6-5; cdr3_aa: CASSYSRGGIGYTF; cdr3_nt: TGTGCCAGCAGTTACAGTCGGGGTGGGATTGGCTACACCTTC
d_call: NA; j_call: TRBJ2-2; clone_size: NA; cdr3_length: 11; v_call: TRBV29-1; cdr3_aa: CSGQNTGELFF; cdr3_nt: TGCAGCGGACAGAACACCGGGGAGCTGTTTTTT
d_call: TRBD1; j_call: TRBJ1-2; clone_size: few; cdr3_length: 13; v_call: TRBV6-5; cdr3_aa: CASGDRAHYGYTF; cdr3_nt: TGTGCCAGCGGGGACAGGGCTCACTATGGCTACACCTTC
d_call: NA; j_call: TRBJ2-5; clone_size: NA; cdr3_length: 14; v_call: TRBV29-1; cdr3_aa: CSVLNTDGGLAQYF; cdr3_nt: TGCAGCGTTCTGAATACGGACGGAGGATTGGCCCAGTACTTC
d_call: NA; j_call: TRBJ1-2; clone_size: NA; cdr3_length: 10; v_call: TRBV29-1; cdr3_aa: CSASNGGYTF; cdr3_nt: TGCAGCGCCTCAAATGGGGGCTACACCTTC
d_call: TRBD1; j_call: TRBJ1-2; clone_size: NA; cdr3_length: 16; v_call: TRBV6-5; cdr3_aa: CASSTGTGVWAYGYTF; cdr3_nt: TGTGCCAGCAGCACCGGGACAGGGGTTTGGGCCTATGGCTACACCTTC
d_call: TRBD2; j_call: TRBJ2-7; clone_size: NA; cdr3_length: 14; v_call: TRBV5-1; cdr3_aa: CASSLRSGAPEQYF; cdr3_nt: TGCGCCAGCAGCTTGAGGAGCGGGGCACCGGAGCAGTACTTC
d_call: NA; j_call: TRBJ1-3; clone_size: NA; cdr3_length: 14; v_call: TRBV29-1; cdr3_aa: CSVGDGRLGNTIYF; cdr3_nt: TGCAGCGTTGGGGACGGCAGACTAGGAAACACCATATATTTT